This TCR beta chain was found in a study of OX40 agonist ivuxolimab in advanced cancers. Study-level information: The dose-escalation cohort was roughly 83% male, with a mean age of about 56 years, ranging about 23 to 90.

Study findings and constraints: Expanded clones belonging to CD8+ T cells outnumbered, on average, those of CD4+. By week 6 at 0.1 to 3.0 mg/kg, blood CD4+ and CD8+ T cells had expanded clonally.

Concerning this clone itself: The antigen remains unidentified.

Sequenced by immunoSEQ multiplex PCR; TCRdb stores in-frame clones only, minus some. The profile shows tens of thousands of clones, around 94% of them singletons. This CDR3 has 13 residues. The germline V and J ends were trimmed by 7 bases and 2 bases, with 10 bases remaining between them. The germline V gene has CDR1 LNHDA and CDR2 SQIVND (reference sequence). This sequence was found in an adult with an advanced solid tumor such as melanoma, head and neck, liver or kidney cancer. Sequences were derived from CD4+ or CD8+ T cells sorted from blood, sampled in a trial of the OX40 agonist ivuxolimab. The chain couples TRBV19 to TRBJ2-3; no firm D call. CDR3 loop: CASTRRLTDTQYF. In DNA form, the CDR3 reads TGTGCCAGTACGCGTCGACTCACAGATACGCAGTATTTT.